What follows are 10 T cell receptor beta chains derived from one specimen sequenced in a study of CD8 T cells in ankylosing spondylitis. General study findings and limits: In ankylosing spondylitis blood, a motif of roughly eight highly homologous TCR beta variants appeared characteristic.

One entry per CDR3 protein, called by TCRdb with MiXCR from the 5' RACE reads. The table lists around 770,000 distinct CDR3 sequences, roughly 19% of them singletons. Their antigen targets remain unknown. Material for sequencing was blood, either unsorted or a sorted T cell fraction (not recorded which). Source of these receptors: a male donor with ankylosing spondylitis.

This chain connects TRBV29-1 to TRBJ2-5, with 8 bases fitting TRBD2. CDR1 is SQVTM and CDR2 is ANQGSEA in the germline V gene. J was trimmed by 3 bases and V by 8 bases; bases with no gene match: 5. The CDR3 length is 12 residues. CDR3 sequence reads: CSSSGSEETQYF. The DNA of the CDR3 is TGCAGCTCCAGCGGGAGTGAAGAGACCCAGTACTTC.

This clonotype was seen a few times. V and J are TRBV7-3 and TRBJ2-3; TRBD2 aligns across 8 bases. Germline V CDR1 and CDR2: SGHTA, FQGTGA. The CDR3 spans 19 residues. V lost 1 base, J lost 4 bases, and 16 bases stayed unmatched. The DNA for the CDR3 is TGTGCCAGCAGCTTAAACGACCGGGTTAGCGGGATGGAGCCAGATACGCAGTATTTT. Amino acid sequence: CASSLNDRVSGMEPDTQYF.

This chain uses TRBV12-3 or TRBV12-4 with TRBJ2-1, with D uncertain. CDR3 size: 14 residues. V was shortened by 3 bases and J by 1 base, with 7 bases between the two germline ends. The CDR3 spells CASSLLVSYNEQFF. CDR3 coding DNA: TGTGCCAGCAGTTTGCTAGTTTCCTACAATGAGCAGTTCTTC.

This clonotype was recorded a few times. The V and J genes are TRBV9 and TRBJ2-3, with D possibly TRBD1 on 5 matching bases. Germline loops: CDR1 SGDLS, CDR2 YYNGEE. CDR3 length: 14 residues. With 4 bases removed from V and 6 bases from J, the gap between germline ends came to 15 bases. CDR3 sequence reads: CASSIRTIGDTQYF. CDR3 DNA: TGTGCCAGCAGCATACGGACAATCGGGGATACGCAGTATTTT.

The chain recombines TRBV12-3 or TRBV12-4 with TRBJ2-1, with D possibly TRBD2 on 6 matching bases. V lost 8 bases and J 1 base, leaving 15 bases between the germline ends. CDR3 length equals 15 residues. The CDR3 reads CASSKRATSYNEQFF. CDR3 in DNA: TGTGCCAGCTCGAAGCGGGCTACTTCCTACAATGAGCAGTTCTTC.

This chain joins TRBV12-3 or TRBV12-4 and TRBJ2-7; 7 bases are shared with TRBD2. J was trimmed by 3 bases and V by 3 bases; bases with no gene match: 5. The CDR3 has 14 amino acids. For the CDR3, the DNA is TGTGCCAGCAGTTTGGGACTACCCATCTACGAGCAGTACTTC. It yields the protein CASSLGLPIYEQYF.

About this clonotype: Relative to the germline gene, one junction end is altered; a read error may explain this. The V call is TRBV9, the J call TRBJ2-7, with D possibly being TRBD2 (5 bases). CDR3 length: 15 residues. Germline CDR1 SGDLS, CDR2 YYNGEE. In DNA, the CDR3 is TGTACCAGCAGCCCTCAGCGGCTACCCAGCTACGAGCAGTACTTC. This gives the protein CTSSPQRLPSYEQYF.

The V call is TRBV7-9, the J call TRBJ2-3; possibly TRBD1 or TRBD2 for D (6 bases each). Germline values: CDR1 SEHNR, CDR2 FQNEAQ (reference sequence). The CDR3 runs to 13 residues. Trimming took 6 bases from V and 7 from J, leaving 14 bases between them. CDR3 loop: CASRGGAANTQYF. Written as DNA, the CDR3 is TGTGCCAGCAGGGGGGGCGCCGCAAATACGCAGTATTTT.

This clonotype was recorded a few times. The V call is TRBV28, the J call TRBJ1-6; D unclear. Germline values: CDR1 MDHEN, CDR2 SYDVKM. Trimming removed 3 bases from V and 0 bases from J, with 18 bases in between. There are 19 residues in the CDR3. CDR3 DNA sequence: TGTGCCAGCAGTTTTCCCCGAGCTCGAACCAGCTCCTATAATTCACCCCTCCACTTT. Translating it yields CASSFPRARTSSYNSPLHF. Looking up the rest from reference TRBV28 and TRBJ1-6 gives the full variable domain: DVKVTQSSRYLVKRTGEKVFLECVQDMDHENMFWYRQDPGLGLRLIYFSYDVKMKEKGDIPEGYSVSREKKERFSLILESASTNQTSMYLCASSFPRARTSSYNSPLHFGNGTRLTVT.

The CDR3 here is CASSPTAGQGNYGYTF. The CDR3 DNA reads TGTGCCAGCAGTCCGACGGCGGGACAGGGGAACTATGGCTACACCTTC. The chain recombines TRBV12-3 or TRBV12-4 with TRBJ1-2; TRBD1 matches 10 bases. The CDR3 extends over 16 amino acids. J gave up 2 bases and V 5 bases, and 8 bases lay outside the gene matches.